The clone carrying this T cell receptor (beta chain) was found a few times. From the RT-PCR reads, TCRdb called clonotypes with MiXCR, one entry per CDR3 protein. In the table there are 650,000 to 800,000 distinct CDR3 sequences, 14% of which are singletons. This CDR3 is 16 amino acids long. After removal of 5 bases from V and 5 bases from J, the junction contained 13 bases not matched to a gene. Germline CDR1 reads SGHTA; CDR2 reads FQGNSA. The V and J genes are TRBV7-2 and TRBJ1-1, with 8 bases matching TRBD1. This receptor was taken from a female donor in good health, serving as a healthy control. The material sequenced was memory CD4+ T cells from blood. CDR3 DNA sequence: TGTGCCAGCAGCGAACGGACAGGGAAGACTGGTACTGAAGCTTTCTTT. Protein product: CASSERTGKTGTEAFF.